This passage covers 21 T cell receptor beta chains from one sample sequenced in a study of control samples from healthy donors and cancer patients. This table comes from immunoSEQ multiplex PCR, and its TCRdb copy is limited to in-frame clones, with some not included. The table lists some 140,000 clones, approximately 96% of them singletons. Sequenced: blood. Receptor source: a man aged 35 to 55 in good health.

The CDR3 sequence is CASMKDRGETQYF. In nucleotides, the CDR3 is TGTGCCAGCATGAAGGACAGGGGAGAGACCCAGTACTTC. V is TRBV6-5 and J is TRBJ2-5, with 9 bases fitting TRBD1. Germline trimming cut 7 bases from V and 4 bases from J; bases unmatched to any gene: 4. This CDR3 region has 13 residues. Germline V gives CDR1 MNHEY, CDR2 SVGAGI.

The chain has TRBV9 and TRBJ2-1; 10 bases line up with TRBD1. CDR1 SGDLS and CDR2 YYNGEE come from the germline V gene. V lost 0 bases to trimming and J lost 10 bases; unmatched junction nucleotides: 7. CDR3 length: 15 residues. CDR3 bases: TGTGCCAGCAGCGTAGCTGGACAGGGGGGGTCCGAGCAGTTCTTC. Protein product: CASSVAGQGGSEQFF. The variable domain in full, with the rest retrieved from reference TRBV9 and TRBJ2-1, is DSGVTQTPKHLITATGQRVTLRCSPRSGDLSVYWYQQSLDQGLQFLIQYYNGEERAKGNILERFSAQQFPDLHSELNLSSLELGDSALYFCASSVAGQGGSEQFFGPGTRLTVL.

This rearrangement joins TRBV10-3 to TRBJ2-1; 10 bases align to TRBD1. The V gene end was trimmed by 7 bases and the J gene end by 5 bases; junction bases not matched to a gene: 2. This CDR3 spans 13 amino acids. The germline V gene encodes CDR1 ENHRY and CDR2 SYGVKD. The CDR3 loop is CAITGTGDNEQFF. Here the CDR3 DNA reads TGTGCCATCACTGGGACAGGGGACAATGAGCAGTTCTTC.

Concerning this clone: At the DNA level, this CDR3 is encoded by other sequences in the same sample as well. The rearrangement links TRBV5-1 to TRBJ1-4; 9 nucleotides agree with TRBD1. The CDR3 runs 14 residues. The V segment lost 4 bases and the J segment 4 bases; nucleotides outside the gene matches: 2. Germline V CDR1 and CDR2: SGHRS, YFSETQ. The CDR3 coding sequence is TGCGCCAGCAGCCCGGGACAGGGTAATGAAAAACTGTTTTTT. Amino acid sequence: CASSPGQGNEKLFF.

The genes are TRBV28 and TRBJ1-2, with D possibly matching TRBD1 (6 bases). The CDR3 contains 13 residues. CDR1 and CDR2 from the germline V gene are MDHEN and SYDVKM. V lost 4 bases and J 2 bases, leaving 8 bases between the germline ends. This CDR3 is CASSSGTNYGYTF. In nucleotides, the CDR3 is TGTGCCAGCAGTTCCGGGACAAACTATGGCTACACCTTC.

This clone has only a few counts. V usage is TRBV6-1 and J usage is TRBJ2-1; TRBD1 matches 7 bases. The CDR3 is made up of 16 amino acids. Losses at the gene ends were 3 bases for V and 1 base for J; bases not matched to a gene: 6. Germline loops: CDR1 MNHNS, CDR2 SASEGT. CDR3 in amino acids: CASSERPTGSYNEQFF. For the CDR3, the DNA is TGTGCCAGCAGTGAGAGACCGACAGGGTCCTACAATGAGCAGTTCTTC.

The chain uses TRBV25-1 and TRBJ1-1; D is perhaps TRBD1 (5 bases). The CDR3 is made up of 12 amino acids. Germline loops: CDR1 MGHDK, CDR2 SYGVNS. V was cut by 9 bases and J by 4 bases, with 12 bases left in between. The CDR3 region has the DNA TGTGCCAGTACAGGAATGGGCACTGAAGCTTTCTTT. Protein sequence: CASTGMGTEAFF.

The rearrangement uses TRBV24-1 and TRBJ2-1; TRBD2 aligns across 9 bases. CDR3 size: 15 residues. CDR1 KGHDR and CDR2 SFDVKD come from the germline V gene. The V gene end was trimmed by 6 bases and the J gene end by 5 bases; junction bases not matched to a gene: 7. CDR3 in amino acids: CATSLASGAHNEQFF. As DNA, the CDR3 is TGTGCCACCAGTCTGGCTAGCGGGGCCCACAATGAGCAGTTCTTC.

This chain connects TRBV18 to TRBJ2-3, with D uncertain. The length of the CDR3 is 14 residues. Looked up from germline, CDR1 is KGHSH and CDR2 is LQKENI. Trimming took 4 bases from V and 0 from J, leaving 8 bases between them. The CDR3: CASSQAFSTDTQYF. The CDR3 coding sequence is TGTGCCAGCTCACAAGCCTTCAGCACAGATACGCAGTATTTT.

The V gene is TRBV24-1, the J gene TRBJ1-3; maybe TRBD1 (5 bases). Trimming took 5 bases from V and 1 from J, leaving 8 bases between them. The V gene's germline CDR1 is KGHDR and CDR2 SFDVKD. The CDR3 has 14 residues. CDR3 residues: CATSATGSGNTIYF. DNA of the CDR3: TGTGCCACCAGTGCAACAGGATCTGGAAACACCATATATTTT.

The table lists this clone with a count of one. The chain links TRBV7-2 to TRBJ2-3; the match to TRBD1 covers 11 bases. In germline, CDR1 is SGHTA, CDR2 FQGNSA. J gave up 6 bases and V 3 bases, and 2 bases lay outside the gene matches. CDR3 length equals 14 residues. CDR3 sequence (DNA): TGTGCCAGCAGCTTCGGGACAGGGGGGGATACGCAGTATTTT. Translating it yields CASSFGTGGDTQYF.

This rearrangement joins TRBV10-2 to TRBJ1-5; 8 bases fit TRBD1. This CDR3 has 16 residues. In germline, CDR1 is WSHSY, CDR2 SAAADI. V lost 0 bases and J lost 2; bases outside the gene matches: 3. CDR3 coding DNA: TGCGCCAGCAGTGAGTCTGACAGGGGAGGCAATCAGCCCCAGCATTTT. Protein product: CASSESDRGGNQPQHF.

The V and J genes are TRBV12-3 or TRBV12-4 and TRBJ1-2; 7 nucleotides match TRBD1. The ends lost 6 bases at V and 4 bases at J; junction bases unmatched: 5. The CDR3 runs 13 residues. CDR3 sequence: CASSDGTAYGYTF. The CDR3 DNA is TGTGCCAGCAGCGACGGGACAGCCTATGGCTACACCTTC.

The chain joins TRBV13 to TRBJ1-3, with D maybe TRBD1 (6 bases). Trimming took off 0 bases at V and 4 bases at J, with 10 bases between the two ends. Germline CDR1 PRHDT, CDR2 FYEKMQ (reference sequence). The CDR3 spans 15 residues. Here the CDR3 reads CASSLGSGDGNTIYF. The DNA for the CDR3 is TGTGCCAGCAGCTTAGGCTCAGGGGACGGAAACACCATATATTTT. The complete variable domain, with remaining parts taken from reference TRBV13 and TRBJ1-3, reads AAGVIQSPRHLIKEKRETATLKCYPIPRHDTVYWYQQGPGQDPQFLISFYEKMQSDKGSIPDRFSAQQFSDYHSELNMSSLELGDSALYFCASSLGSGDGNTIYFGEGSWLTVV.

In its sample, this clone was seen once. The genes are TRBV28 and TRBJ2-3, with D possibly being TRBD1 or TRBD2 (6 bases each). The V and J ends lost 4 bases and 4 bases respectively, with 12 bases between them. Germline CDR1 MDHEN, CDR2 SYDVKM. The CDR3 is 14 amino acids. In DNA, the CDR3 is TGTGCCAGCAGTTACCCCGGGGGCCCAGATACGCAGTATTTT. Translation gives CASSYPGGPDTQYF.

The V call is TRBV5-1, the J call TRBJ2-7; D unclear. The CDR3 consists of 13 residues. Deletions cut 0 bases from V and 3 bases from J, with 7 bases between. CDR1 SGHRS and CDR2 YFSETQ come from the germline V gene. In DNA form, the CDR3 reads TGCGCCAGCAGCTTGGGGCCAAACTACGAGCAGTACTTC. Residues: CASSLGPNYEQYF.

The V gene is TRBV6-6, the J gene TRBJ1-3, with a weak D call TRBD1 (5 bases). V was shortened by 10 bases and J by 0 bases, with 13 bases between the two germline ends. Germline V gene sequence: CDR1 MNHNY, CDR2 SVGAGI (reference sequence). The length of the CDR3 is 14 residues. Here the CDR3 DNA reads TGTGCCACATCAGGGCCTTACTCTGGAAACACCATATATTTT. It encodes CATSGPYSGNTIYF.

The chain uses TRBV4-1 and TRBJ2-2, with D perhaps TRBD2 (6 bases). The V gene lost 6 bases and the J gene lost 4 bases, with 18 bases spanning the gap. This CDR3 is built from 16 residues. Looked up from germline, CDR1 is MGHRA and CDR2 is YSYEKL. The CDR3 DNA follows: TGCGCCAGCAGGGGGCCGGGACTCCCTCCCACCGGGGAGCTGTTTTTT. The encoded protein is CASRGPGLPPTGELFF.

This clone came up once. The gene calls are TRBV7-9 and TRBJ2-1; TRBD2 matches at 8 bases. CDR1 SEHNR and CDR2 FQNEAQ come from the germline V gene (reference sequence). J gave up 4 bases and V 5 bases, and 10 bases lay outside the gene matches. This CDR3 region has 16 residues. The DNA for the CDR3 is TGTGCCAGCAGCCTGCCCCGGGGGACTAGATACAATGAGCAGTTCTTC. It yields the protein CASSLPRGTRYNEQFF.

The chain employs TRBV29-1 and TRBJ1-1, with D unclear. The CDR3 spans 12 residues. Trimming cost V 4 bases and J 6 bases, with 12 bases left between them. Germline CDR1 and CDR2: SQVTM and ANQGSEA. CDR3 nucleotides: TGCAGCGTTGCCTTCCTGAGGCCTGAAGCTTTCTTT. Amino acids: CSVAFLRPEAFF.

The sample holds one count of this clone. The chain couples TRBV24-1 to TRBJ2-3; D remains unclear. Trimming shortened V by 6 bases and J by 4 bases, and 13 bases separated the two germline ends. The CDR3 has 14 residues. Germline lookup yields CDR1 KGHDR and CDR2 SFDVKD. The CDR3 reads CATSRHAAADTQYF. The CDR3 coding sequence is TGTGCCACCAGTCGCCACGCCGCGGCAGATACGCAGTATTTT.